What follows are 8 T cell receptor beta chains derived from one specimen sequenced in a study of T-cell memory formation after mild COVID-19. TCRdb re-called the 5' RACE reads with MiXCR, one entry per CDR3 protein. This table has some 120,000 distinct CDR3 sequences, approximately 16% appearing once. Sequencing used PBMCs or a T cell subset sorted from them (not recorded which). These receptors were taken from an adult woman who had mild COVID-19 (a few samples of this study predate the infection). Cell type and time point are not known.

The J gene is TRBJ2-5, the V gene TRBV7-2; 12 nucleotides align to TRBD2. The CDR3 is 19 residues long. The V gene end was trimmed by 5 bases and the J gene end by 2 bases; junction bases not matched to a gene: 15. Germline V gene data show CDR1 as SGHTA and CDR2 as FQGNSA. CDR3 sequence reads: CASSRPTSGRSYHQETQYF. CDR3 nucleotides: TGTGCCAGCAGCCGCCCAACTAGCGGGAGGTCCTACCATCAAGAGACCCAGTACTTC.

The genes are TRBV19 and TRBJ1-6, with D perhaps matching TRBD1 (5 bases). V lost 8 bases and J lost 14, with 13 bases in between. CDR3 length equals 11 residues. CDR1 is LNHDA, CDR2 SQIVND, per germline (reference sequence). This CDR3 reads CASGRQSALHF. The CDR3 DNA follows: TGTGCCAGTGGGAGACAGTCCGCCCTCCACTTT.

This clonotype was seen more than once but under ten times. The chain combines TRBV6-5 with TRBJ1-1; a possible D gene is TRBD1 (5 bases). V lost 2 bases to trimming and J lost 11 bases, with 18 bases between them. The V gene's germline CDR1 is MNHEY and CDR2 SVGAGI. This CDR3 contains 14 residues. CDR3 in amino acids: CASSYEGRARDAFF. In DNA, the CDR3 is TGTGCCAGCAGTTACGAGGGGAGGGCGCGGGACGCTTTCTTT.

This clonotype was seen only once. V and J are TRBV6-6 and TRBJ2-7; D is undetermined. This CDR3 is built from 11 residues. V was shortened by 11 bases and J by 6 bases, with 14 bases between the two germline ends. Germline CDR1 and CDR2: MNHNY and SVGAGI (reference sequence). The CDR3, as DNA: TGTGCCGTGGGCTACCCCTCCGAGCAGTACTTC. Translated: CAVGYPSEQYF.

This clonotype was found a few times. The J gene is TRBJ2-4, the V gene TRBV2; a weak D match, TRBD1 (6 bases). Germline V gene lookup returns CDR1 SNHLY and CDR2 FYNNEI. This CDR3 spans 14 amino acids. Trimming shortened V by 4 bases and J by 3 bases, and 10 bases separated the two germline ends. CDR3 bases: TGTGCCAGCAGTGGGGGGCGAGACAAAAACATTCAGTACTTC. This sequence encodes CASSGGRDKNIQYF.

This chain joins TRBV20-1 and TRBJ2-1; 7 bases line up with TRBD2. V shed 1 base and J 7 bases; nucleotides not matched to a gene: 7. This CDR3 is 14 amino acids long. CDR1 is DFQATT, CDR2 SNEGSKA, per germline (reference sequence). The CDR3 spells CSARASGLSNEQFF. CDR3 DNA sequence: TGCAGTGCTAGAGCTAGCGGTTTAAGTAATGAGCAGTTCTTC.

The chain is built from TRBV5-1 and TRBJ1-1; 7 nucleotides align to TRBD1. This CDR3 is 14 amino acids long. V shed 4 bases and J 3 bases; nucleotides not matched to a gene: 6. Germline loops: CDR1 SGHRS, CDR2 YFSETQ. CDR3 sequence (DNA): TGCGCCAGCAGCCCGGGACAGATTTACACTGAAGCTTTCTTT. Amino acid sequence: CASSPGQIYTEAFF.

The chain is built from TRBV11-3 and TRBJ2-3; 9 positions match TRBD2. This CDR3 comprises 15 residues. V lost 5 bases and J lost 2; bases outside the gene matches: 5. Germline values: CDR1 SGHNT, CDR2 YENEEA. This CDR3 is CASSPPSGNTDTQYF. The CDR3 DNA follows: TGTGCCAGCAGCCCCCCTAGCGGGAACACAGATACGCAGTATTTT.